This T cell receptor beta chain was observed in a study of blood T cell repertoires in COVID-19 (dated by TCRdb to about 2020). About the study as a whole: The collaborator samples originated in the United States, Italy and Spain and spanned the acute and convalescent phases of COVID-19. The prospective study material was composed of cDNA or gDNA derived from T cells, B-cell-depleted T cells, or PBMCs. Subjects who had been exposed to COVID-19, were actively infected with it, or had recovered from it provided the deeply sampled blood TCRbeta repertoires that made up the dataset. The repertoires were released in a freely available public database intended as a resource for research on the immune response to SARS-CoV-2. The samples were drawn from the first 160 participants of the ongoing ImmuneRACE study and from more than 1,000 subjects provided by 6 global collaborators. A de-identified subject ID, COVID-19 status, age in years and sex were almost always included in the sample metadata. HLA class I and class II types, where available, came from metadata supplied by the sample provider rather than from assay-based typing.

In the prospective study, participants were about 18 to 90 years old, resided in about 25 geographic areas of the United States, and were enrolled through a virtual design. In the prospective study, participants were assigned to cohorts based on the clinical history participants reported in a screening survey and a study questionnaire. Mobile phlebotomists in the prospective study collected whole blood, serum and a nasopharyngeal or oropharyngeal swab from every participant. Additional blood draws and questionnaires over an approximately two-month period could optionally be provided by prospective study participants. Before DNA extraction, blood samples from the prospective study were shipped at room temperature or frozen. From a lookup of the germline V gene, CDR1 and CDR2 are SGDLS and YYNGEE. V loses 3 bases, J loses 0 bases, and the germline ends lie 10 bases apart. The CDR3 has 15 amino acids, counting the end cysteine and phenylalanine. Left in the record is the CDR3 DNA by itself, 45 bases read in frame from the first base.

As regards this clone: This clone's antigen is unknown. Base qualities were left out, and no much larger clone turns up one base away.

Study-wide findings and limitations: How much clinical and demographic metadata was included differed by source and by participant, and the metadata was provided uncurated.

The immunoSEQ Assay, a bias-controlled multiplex PCR, was used to amplify TCRbeta CDR3 regions from genomic DNA. The paper's processing steps were these. The number of nucleated cells in each sample was estimated from the amplification of reference gene primers within the assay. To quantify the absolute abundance of each unique TCRbeta CDR3 rearrangement, sequence reads were collapsed and filtered. Productive Simpson clonality was computed per sample as the square root of Simpson's diversity index over productive rearrangements. As stored in TCRdb, this immuneACCESS dataset retains in-frame rearrangements with V and J assigned. A fraction of the clones does not appear; measured against another copy, unresolved V genes explain less than half of the discrepancy, and the remainder lacks a known reason. From that table come the V and J calls and clone size; the DNA was used to work out D and trimming. Counted in this sample were 250,000 or so clones; more than 80% of them appeared once. Roughly 3.9% of the sample belongs to the ten largest clones.

Sequenced material: PBMCs or T cells enriched from blood (not recorded which). The V gene is TRBV9 and the J gene is TRBJ2-1, with the D gene uncertain. This clonotype originated in a woman in her twenties or thirties with acute COVID-19. The bases read TGTGCCAGCAGCGCCCCAGGCTTCTCCTACAATGAGCAGTTCTTC. This gives the protein CASSAPGFSYNEQFF.